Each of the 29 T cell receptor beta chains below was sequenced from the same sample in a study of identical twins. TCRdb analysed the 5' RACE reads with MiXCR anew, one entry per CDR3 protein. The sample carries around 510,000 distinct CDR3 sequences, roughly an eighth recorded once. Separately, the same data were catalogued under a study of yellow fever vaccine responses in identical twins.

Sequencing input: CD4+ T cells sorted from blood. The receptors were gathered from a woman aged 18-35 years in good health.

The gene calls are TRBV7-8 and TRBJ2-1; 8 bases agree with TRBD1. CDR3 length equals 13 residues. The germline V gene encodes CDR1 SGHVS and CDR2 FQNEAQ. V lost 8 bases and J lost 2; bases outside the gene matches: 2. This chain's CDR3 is CASGQGPYNEQFF. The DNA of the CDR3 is TGTGCCAGCGGACAGGGACCCTACAATGAGCAGTTCTTC.

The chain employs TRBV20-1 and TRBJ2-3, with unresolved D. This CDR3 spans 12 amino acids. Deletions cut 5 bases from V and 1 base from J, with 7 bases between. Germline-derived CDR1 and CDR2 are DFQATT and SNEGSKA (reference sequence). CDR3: CSAPGGTDTQYF. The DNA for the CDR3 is TGCAGTGCTCCCGGAGGCACAGATACGCAGTATTTT.

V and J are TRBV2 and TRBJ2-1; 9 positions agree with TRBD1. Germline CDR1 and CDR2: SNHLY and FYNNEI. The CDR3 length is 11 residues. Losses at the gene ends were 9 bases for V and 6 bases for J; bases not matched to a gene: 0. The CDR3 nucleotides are TGTGCCAGGGACAGGGGCAATGAGCAGTTCTTC. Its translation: CARDRGNEQFF.

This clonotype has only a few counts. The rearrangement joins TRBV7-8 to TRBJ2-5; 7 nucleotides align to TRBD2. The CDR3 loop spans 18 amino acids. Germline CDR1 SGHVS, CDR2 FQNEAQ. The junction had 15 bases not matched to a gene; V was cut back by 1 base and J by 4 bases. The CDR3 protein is CASSLGLLVGGVGETQYF. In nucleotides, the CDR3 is TGTGCCAGCAGCTTAGGACTTCTAGTTGGGGGGGTAGGAGAGACCCAGTACTTC.

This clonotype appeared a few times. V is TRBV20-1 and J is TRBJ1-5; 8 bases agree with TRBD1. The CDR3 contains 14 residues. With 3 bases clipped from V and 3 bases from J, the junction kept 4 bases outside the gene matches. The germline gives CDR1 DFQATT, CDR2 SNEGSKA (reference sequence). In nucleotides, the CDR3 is TGCAGTGCTAGCAGGGACAGGATCAATCAGCCCCAGCATTTT. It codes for CSASRDRINQPQHF.

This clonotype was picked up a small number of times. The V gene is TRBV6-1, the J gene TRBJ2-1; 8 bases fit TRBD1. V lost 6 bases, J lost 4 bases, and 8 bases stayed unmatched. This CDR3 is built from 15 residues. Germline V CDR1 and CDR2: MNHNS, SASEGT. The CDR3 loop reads CASSSGQGQYNEQFF. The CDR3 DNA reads TGTGCCAGCAGCTCTGGACAGGGTCAGTACAATGAGCAGTTCTTC.

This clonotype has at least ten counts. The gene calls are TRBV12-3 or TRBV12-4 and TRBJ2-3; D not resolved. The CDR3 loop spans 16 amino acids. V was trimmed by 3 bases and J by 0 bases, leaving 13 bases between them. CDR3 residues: CASSLAGPGSTDTQYF. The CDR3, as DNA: TGTGCCAGCAGTTTGGCAGGCCCTGGTAGCACAGATACGCAGTATTTT.

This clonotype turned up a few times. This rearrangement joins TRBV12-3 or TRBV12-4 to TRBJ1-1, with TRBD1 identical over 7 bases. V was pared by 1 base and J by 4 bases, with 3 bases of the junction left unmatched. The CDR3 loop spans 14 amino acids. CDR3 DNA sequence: TGTGCCAGCAGTTTAGAGTACAGGGGCACTGAAGCTTTCTTT. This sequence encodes CASSLEYRGTEAFF.

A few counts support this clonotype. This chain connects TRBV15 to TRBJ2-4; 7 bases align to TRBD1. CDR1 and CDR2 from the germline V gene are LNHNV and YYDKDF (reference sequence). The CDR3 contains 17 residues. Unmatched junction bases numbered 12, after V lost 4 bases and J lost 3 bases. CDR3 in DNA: TGTGCCACCAGCAAAACAATTACAGGGGTTGTCAAAAACATTCAGTACTTC. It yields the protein CATSKTITGVVKNIQYF.

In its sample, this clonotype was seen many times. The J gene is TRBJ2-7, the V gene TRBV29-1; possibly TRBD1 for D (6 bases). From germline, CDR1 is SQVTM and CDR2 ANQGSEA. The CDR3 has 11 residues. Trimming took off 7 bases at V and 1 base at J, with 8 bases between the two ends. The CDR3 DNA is TGCAGCGGAAGGGGGTCCTACGAGCAGTACTTC. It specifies CSGRGSYEQYF.

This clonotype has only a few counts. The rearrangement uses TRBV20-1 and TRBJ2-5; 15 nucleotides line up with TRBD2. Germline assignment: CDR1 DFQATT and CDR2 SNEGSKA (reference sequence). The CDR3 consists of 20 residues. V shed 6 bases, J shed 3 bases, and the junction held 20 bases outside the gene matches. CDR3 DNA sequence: TGCAGTGCCGCCTGGGACAGCTGGGGGACTAGCGGGAGGATAAAAGAGACCCAGTACTTC. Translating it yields CSAAWDSWGTSGRIKETQYF.

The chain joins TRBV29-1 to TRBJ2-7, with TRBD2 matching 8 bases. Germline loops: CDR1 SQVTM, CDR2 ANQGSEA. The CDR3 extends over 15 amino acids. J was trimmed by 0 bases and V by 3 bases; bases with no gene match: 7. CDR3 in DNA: TGCAGCGTTGACCGGGCGGGGGGCGACTCCTACGAGCAGTACTTC. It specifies CSVDRAGGDSYEQYF.

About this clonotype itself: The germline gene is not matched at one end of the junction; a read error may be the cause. CDR3: CACSLSSTGGLNTGELFF. The CDR3 nucleotides are TGTGCCTGCAGTTTGAGTTCAACGGGGGGGCTAAACACCGGGGAGCTGTTTTTT. The chain carries TRBV12-3 or TRBV12-4 and TRBJ2-2; 8 bases agree with TRBD2. The CDR3 contains 18 residues.

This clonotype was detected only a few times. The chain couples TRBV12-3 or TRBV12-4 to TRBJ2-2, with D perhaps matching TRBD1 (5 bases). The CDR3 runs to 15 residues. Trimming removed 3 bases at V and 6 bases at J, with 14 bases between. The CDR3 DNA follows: TGTGCCAGCAGTTTGGGGTGGGGCAAGGCCGGGGAGCTGTTTTTT. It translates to CASSLGWGKAGELFF.

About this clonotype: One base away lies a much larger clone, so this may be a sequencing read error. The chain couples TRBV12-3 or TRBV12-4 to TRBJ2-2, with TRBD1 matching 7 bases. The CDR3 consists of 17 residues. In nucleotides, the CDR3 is TGTACCAGCAGTTCTGGCAGGGGGAAGCAGAACACCGGGGAGCTGTTTTTT. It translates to CTSSSGRGKQNTGELFF.

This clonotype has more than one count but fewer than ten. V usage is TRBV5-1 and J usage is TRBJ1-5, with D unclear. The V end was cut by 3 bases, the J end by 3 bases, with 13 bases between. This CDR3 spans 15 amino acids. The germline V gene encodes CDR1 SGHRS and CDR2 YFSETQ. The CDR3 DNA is TGCGCCAGCAGCTCCGGGCCGGCGAACAATCAGCCCCAGCATTTT. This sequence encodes CASSSGPANNQPQHF. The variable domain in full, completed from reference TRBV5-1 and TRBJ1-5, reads KAGVTQTPRYLIKTRGQQVTLSCSPISGHRSVSWYQQTPGQGLQFLFEYFSETQRNKGNFPGRFSGRQFSNSRSEMNVSTLELGDSALYLCASSSGPANNQPQHFGDGTRLSIL.

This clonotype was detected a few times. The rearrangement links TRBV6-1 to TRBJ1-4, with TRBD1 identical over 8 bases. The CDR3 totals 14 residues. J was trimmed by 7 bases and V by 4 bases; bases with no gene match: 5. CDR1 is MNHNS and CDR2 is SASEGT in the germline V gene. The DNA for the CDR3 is TGTGCCAGCAGTGCGCGGACAGGGAGTGAAAAACTGTTTTTT. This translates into CASSARTGSEKLFF.

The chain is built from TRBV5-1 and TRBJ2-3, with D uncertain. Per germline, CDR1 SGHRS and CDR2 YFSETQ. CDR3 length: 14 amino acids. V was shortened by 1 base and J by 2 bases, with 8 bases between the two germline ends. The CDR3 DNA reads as TGCGCCAGCAGCTTGAGAGCCCACACAGATACGCAGTATTTT. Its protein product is CASSLRAHTDTQYF.

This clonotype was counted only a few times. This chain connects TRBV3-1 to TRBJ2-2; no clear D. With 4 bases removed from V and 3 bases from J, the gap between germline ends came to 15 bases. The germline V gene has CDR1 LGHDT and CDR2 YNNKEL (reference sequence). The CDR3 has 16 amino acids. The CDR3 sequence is CASSPRTSPDTGELFF. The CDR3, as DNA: TGTGCCAGCAGCCCCAGAACAAGCCCGGACACCGGGGAGCTGTTTTTT.

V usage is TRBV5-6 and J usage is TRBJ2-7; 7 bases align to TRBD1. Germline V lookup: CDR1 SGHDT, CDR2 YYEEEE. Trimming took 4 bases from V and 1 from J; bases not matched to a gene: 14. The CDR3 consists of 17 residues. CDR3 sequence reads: CASSHQRPGTVSYEQYF. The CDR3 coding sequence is TGTGCCAGCAGCCACCAGCGCCCCGGGACAGTATCCTACGAGCAGTACTTC.

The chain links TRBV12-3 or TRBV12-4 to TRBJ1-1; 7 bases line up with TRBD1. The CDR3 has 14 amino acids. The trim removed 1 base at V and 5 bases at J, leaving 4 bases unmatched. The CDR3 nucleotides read TGTGCCAGCAGTTTAGATCCACAGGGGACTGAAGCTTTCTTT. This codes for CASSLDPQGTEAFF.

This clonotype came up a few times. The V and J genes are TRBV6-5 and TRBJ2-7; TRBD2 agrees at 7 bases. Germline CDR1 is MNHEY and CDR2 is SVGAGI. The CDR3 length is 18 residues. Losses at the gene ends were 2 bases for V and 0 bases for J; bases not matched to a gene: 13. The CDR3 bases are TGTGCCAGCAGTTACGCCCGTTTCGCGAGCGGGATCTCCTACGAGCAGTACTTC. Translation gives CASSYARFASGISYEQYF.

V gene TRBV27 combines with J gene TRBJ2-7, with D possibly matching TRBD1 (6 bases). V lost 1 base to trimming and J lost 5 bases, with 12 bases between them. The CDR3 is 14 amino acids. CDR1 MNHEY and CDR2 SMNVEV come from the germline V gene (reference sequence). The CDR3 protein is CASSLLGQPHEQYF. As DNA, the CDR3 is TGTGCCAGCAGTTTATTAGGACAGCCCCACGAGCAGTACTTC.

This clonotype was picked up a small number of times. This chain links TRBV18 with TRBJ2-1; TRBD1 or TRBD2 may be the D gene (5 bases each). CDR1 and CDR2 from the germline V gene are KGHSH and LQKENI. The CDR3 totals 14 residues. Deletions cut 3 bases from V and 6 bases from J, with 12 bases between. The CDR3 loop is CASSPGVHSNEQFF. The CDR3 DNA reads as TGTGCCAGCTCACCGGGGGTTCATTCCAATGAGCAGTTCTTC.

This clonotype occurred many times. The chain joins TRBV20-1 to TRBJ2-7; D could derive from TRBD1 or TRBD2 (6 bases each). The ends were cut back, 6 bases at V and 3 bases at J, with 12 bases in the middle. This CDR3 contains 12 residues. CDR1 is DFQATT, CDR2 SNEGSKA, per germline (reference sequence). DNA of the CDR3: TGCAGTGCAGAGAAGGGGGGCTACGAGCAGTACTTC. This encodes CSAEKGGYEQYF.

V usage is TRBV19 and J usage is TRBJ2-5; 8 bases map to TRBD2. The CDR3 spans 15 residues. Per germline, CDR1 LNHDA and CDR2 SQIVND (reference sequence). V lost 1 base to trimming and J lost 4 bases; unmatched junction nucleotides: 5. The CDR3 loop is CASSIVAGLRETQYF. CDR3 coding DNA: TGTGCCAGTAGTATAGTAGCGGGGCTCCGAGAGACCCAGTACTTC.

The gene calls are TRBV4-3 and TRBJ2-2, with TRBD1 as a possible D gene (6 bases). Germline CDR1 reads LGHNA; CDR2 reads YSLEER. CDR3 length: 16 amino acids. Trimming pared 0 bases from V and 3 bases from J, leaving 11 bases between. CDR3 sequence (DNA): TGCGCCAGCAGCCAAGATCTCAACAGGGACACCGGGGAGCTGTTTTTT. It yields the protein CASSQDLNRDTGELFF.

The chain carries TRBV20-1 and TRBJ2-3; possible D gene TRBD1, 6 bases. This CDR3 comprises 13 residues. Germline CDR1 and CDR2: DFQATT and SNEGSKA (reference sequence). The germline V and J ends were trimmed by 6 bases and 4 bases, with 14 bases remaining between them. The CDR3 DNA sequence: TGCAGTGCGCCGTGGCAGGGGCCAGATACGCAGTATTTT. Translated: CSAPWQGPDTQYF.

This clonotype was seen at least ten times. The CDR3, as DNA: TGCGCCAGCAGCAAAACAGTAGGCTCCTACGAGCAGTACTTC. Its protein is CASSKTVGSYEQYF. The chain has TRBV4-3 and TRBJ2-7; D remains ambiguous. This CDR3 region has 14 residues. CDR1 and CDR2 from the germline V gene are LGHNA and YSLEER. Trimming pared 5 bases from V and 0 bases from J, leaving 11 bases between.